The present entry profiles one T cell receptor (beta chain) with its context. TCRdb's copy holds only in-frame clones and misses some; the assay was immunoSEQ multiplex PCR. Of more than 200,000 clones in the sample, 65% to 85% were seen once. This sample was taken from a study of blood T cell repertoires in COVID-19. The trim removed 7 bases at V and 5 bases at J, leaving 5 bases unmatched. CDR1 and CDR2 from the germline V gene are SNHLY and FYNNEI. This CDR3 contains 13 residues. Sequencing was done on a sample of peripheral blood. The sequence derives from a middle-aged woman with active or convalescent COVID-19. The chain links TRBV2 to TRBJ2-1, with 7 bases fitting TRBD2. DNA for the CDR3: TGTGCCAGCAATGTGGGAGGGAACAATGAGCAGTTCTTC. It specifies CASNVGGNNEQFF.